This entry lists 27 T cell receptor beta chains sequenced from one sample in a study of T-cell memory formation after mild COVID-19. MiXCR, run by TCRdb on the 5' RACE reads, gives a single entry per CDR3 protein. The data show 300,000 to 400,000 distinct CDR3 sequences, more than 20% seen once. The specimen sequenced was PBMCs or a T cell subset sorted from them (not recorded which). The receptors were sampled from an adult woman who had mild COVID-19 (a few samples of this study predate the infection). Cell type and time point are not known.

In its sample, this clonotype was seen many times. The V call is TRBV5-1, the J call TRBJ1-4; D call uncertain. The CDR3 has 15 amino acids. V was pared by 4 bases and J by 1 base, with 11 bases between. CDR1 is SGHRS, CDR2 YFSETQ, per germline. The CDR3 coding sequence is TGCGCCAGCAGCCTCTCGGGAAGAACTAATGAAAAACTGTTTTTT. This codes for CASSLSGRTNEKLFF.

The chain has TRBV20-1 and TRBJ2-2; D assignment may be TRBD1 or TRBD2 (5 bases each). Germline loops: CDR1 DFQATT, CDR2 SNEGSKA (reference sequence). The CDR3 covers 15 residues. Trimming took 0 bases from V and 6 from J, leaving 14 bases between them. CDR3 residues: CSAREFEGRAGELFF. The DNA for the CDR3 is TGCAGTGCTAGAGAATTCGAGGGGCGCGCCGGGGAGCTGTTTTTT.

V is TRBV19 and J is TRBJ1-5, with 9 bases matching TRBD1. With V trimmed by 4 bases and J by 7 bases, 8 bases remained unmatched. This CDR3 spans 15 amino acids. CDR1 LNHDA and CDR2 SQIVND come from the germline V gene (reference sequence). The CDR3 nucleotides are TGTGCCAGTAGTAACACAGGGGGCGTTGAGCAGCCCCAGCATTTT. Translation: CASSNTGGVEQPQHF. Filled out from reference TRBV19 and TRBJ1-5, the complete variable domain reads DGGITQSPKYLFRKEGQNVTLSCEQNLNHDAMYWYRQDPGQGLRLIYYSQIVNDFQKGDIAEGYSVSREKKESFPLTVTSAQKNPTAFYLCASSNTGGVEQPQHFGDGTRLSIL.

This clonotype was counted a few times. This chain connects TRBV28 to TRBJ1-1; TRBD1 matches at 9 bases. Trimming took 5 bases from V and 4 from J; bases not matched to a gene: 8. The CDR3 is made up of 15 amino acids. Germline CDR1 and CDR2: MDHEN and SYDVKM. CDR3 DNA: TGTGCCAGCAGTACGGGCCGGGACAGGGCCACTGAAGCTTTCTTT. This sequence encodes CASSTGRDRATEAFF.

This clonotype was observed a handful of times. The J gene is TRBJ2-1, the V gene TRBV7-3; D not certain. CDR1 is SGHTA, CDR2 FQGTGA, per germline. Trimming took 3 bases from V and 4 from J, leaving 7 bases between them. The CDR3 length is 13 residues. The CDR3: CASSFAGYNEQFF. The CDR3 DNA sequence: TGTGCCAGCAGCTTCGCAGGTTACAATGAGCAGTTCTTC. Complete variable domain (other parts from reference TRBV7-3 and TRBJ2-1): GAGVSQTPSNKVTEKGKYVELRCDPISGHTALYWYRQSLGQGPEFLIYFQGTGAADDSGLPNDRFFAVRPEGSVSTLKIQRTERGDSAVYLCASSFAGYNEQFFGPGTRLTVL.

Ten or more counts support this clonotype. The chain joins TRBV12-3 or TRBV12-4 to TRBJ2-7; 9 bases map to TRBD1. The V and J ends lost 6 bases and 1 base, in that order; junction bases with no gene match: 7. The CDR3 length is 15 residues. CDR3 amino acids: CASSRRDRASYEQYF. The CDR3 DNA follows: TGTGCCAGCAGCCGCCGGGACAGGGCGTCCTACGAGCAGTACTTC.

This clonotype was seen a few times. V usage is TRBV7-2 and J usage is TRBJ2-1; 7 bases are a match to TRBD1. Germline assignment: CDR1 SGHTA and CDR2 FQGNSA. After removal of 0 bases from V and 2 bases from J, the junction contained 4 bases not matched to a gene. CDR3 length: 16 amino acids. CDR3 in DNA: TGTGCCAGCAGCTTAGCGAAGGGACAGCCCTACAATGAGCAGTTCTTC. The encoded protein is CASSLAKGQPYNEQFF.

This rearrangement joins TRBV24-1 to TRBJ2-6, with D unresolved. The germline V gene encodes CDR1 KGHDR and CDR2 SFDVKD. Trimming took off 3 bases at V and 2 bases at J, with 13 bases between the two ends. There are 17 residues in the CDR3. The CDR3 loop reads CATSDRLPGPGANVLTF. The CDR3 DNA follows: TGTGCCACCAGTGATCGCCTTCCTGGCCCTGGGGCCAACGTCCTGACTTTC.

The rearrangement links TRBV12-3 or TRBV12-4 to TRBJ2-1; TRBD1 agrees at 9 bases. The V and J ends lost 7 bases and 7 bases, in that order; junction bases with no gene match: 5. The CDR3 sequence is 13 residues long. The CDR3 DNA reads TGTGCCAGCAATTACAGGGGGCGGAATGAGCAGTTCTTC. Translating it yields CASNYRGRNEQFF.

The V and J genes are TRBV24-1 and TRBJ2-5, with a tentative D call TRBD1 (5 bases). Germline V gene lookup returns CDR1 KGHDR and CDR2 SFDVKD. The CDR3 length is 13 residues. Trimming pared 3 bases from V and 3 bases from J, leaving 7 bases between. CDR3 coding DNA: TGTGCCACCAGTGATGGGGCTGAAGAGACCCAGTACTTC. Amino acids: CATSDGAEETQYF.

The chain carries TRBV7-3 and TRBJ2-3; 8 bases align to TRBD2. V dropped 1 base and J dropped 5; count of bases not matched to a gene: 8. Germline V gene sequence: CDR1 SGHTA, CDR2 FQGTGA. The CDR3 is 16 residues long. The CDR3 region has the DNA TGTGCCAGCAGCTTAAGACGGGGGGGCCTTGGAGATACGCAGTATTTT. Its protein is CASSLRRGGLGDTQYF.

This clonotype was counted between two and nine times. The V call is TRBV6-5, the J call TRBJ2-1, with TRBD2 as a possible D gene (6 bases). Germline V gives CDR1 MNHEY, CDR2 SVGAGI. Between the trimmed V and J ends, which lost 4 bases and 2 bases, there was a span of 12 bases. There are 15 residues in the CDR3. CDR3 loop: CASSFIPGAYNEQFF. CDR3 DNA sequence: TGTGCCAGCAGTTTTATTCCGGGAGCCTACAATGAGCAGTTCTTC.

J is TRBJ2-1 and V is TRBV24-1; 12 bases match TRBD2. The CDR3 runs 17 residues. Germline V lookup: CDR1 KGHDR, CDR2 SFDVKD. V shed 3 bases, J shed 8 bases, and the junction held 10 bases outside the gene matches. The CDR3 reads CATSDGGSSGGADEQFF. The CDR3 nucleotides read TGTGCCACCAGTGATGGCGGGTCTAGCGGGGGGGCTGATGAGCAGTTCTTC.

V and J are TRBV5-4 and TRBJ2-2, with D unclear. From germline, CDR1 is SGHNT and CDR2 YYREEE (reference sequence). The CDR3 is 14 residues long. V lost 3 bases and J lost 5, with 11 bases in between. The CDR3 DNA sequence: TGTGCCAGCAGCTCCCCGATCGGGACCGGGGAGCTGTTTTTT. Protein sequence: CASSSPIGTGELFF.

The CDR3 spells CASGESGSYNEQFF. CDR3 bases: TGCGCCAGCGGCGAGTCGGGATCCTACAATGAGCAGTTCTTC. The rearrangement links TRBV5-1 to TRBJ2-1, with a weak D call TRBD2 (5 bases). Germline values: CDR1 SGHRS, CDR2 YFSETQ. V gave up 7 bases and J gave up 1 base, with 12 bases separating them. The CDR3 sequence is 14 residues long.

This clonotype was picked up a small number of times. V and J are TRBV7-9 and TRBJ2-5; TRBD1 matches at 7 bases. The ends lost 2 bases at V and 0 bases at J; junction bases unmatched: 0. Germline V gene data show CDR1 as SEHNR and CDR2 as FQNEAQ (reference sequence). The CDR3 totals 14 residues. The CDR3 loop is CASSLQGDQETQYF. CDR3 in DNA: TGTGCCAGCAGCTTACAGGGGGACCAAGAGACCCAGTACTTC. Supplemented by reference TRBV7-9 and TRBJ2-5, the full variable domain reads DTGVSQNPRHKITKRGQNVTFRCDPISEHNRLYWYRQTLGQGPEFLTYFQNEAQLEKSRLLSDRFSAERPKGSFSTLEIQRTEQGDSAMYLCASSLQGDQETQYFGPGTRLLVL.

V is TRBV19 and J is TRBJ2-7; TRBD2 is a possible D gene (6 bases). V was trimmed by 5 bases and J by 4 bases, leaving 15 bases between them. Germline values: CDR1 LNHDA, CDR2 SQIVND (reference sequence). The CDR3 sequence is 14 residues long. For the CDR3, the DNA is TGTGCCAGTAGTCCCCCCCGCGGGGCATACGAGCAGTACTTC. Amino acid sequence: CASSPPRGAYEQYF. Full variable domain (remainder filled in from reference TRBV19 and TRBJ2-7): DGGITQSPKYLFRKEGQNVTLSCEQNLNHDAMYWYRQDPGQGLRLIYYSQIVNDFQKGDIAEGYSVSREKKESFPLTVTSAQKNPTAFYLCASSPPRGAYEQYFGPGTRLTVT.

This clonotype was recorded a few times. This sequence joins TRBV5-1 and TRBJ2-5; a weak D match, TRBD2 (6 bases). V lost 3 bases to trimming and J lost 4 bases, with 10 bases between them. The V gene's germline CDR1 is SGHRS and CDR2 YFSETQ. CDR3 size: 13 residues. The CDR3 reads CASSSDGGETQYF. The DNA of the CDR3 is TGCGCCAGCAGCTCCGACGGGGGAGAGACCCAGTACTTC.

The V and J genes are TRBV5-1 and TRBJ1-4; no firm D call. The CDR3 length is 16 residues. V lost 1 base, J lost 3 bases, and 13 bases lay in between. Germline V gives CDR1 SGHRS, CDR2 YFSETQ. CDR3 bases: TGCGCCAGCAGCTTGCAGGCAGGCCTTTCTAATGAAAAACTGTTTTTT. Translation gives CASSLQAGLSNEKLFF. Full variable domain (missing parts from reference TRBV5-1 and TRBJ1-4): KAGVTQTPRYLIKTRGQQVTLSCSPISGHRSVSWYQQTPGQGLQFLFEYFSETQRNKGNFPGRFSGRQFSNSRSEMNVSTLELGDSALYLCASSLQAGLSNEKLFFGSGTQLSVL.

The chain couples TRBV29-1 to TRBJ2-7, with D hard to call. CDR3 length: 10 residues. Trimming shortened V by 6 bases and J by 3 bases, and 6 bases separated the two germline ends. In germline, CDR1 is SQVTM, CDR2 ANQGSEA. The CDR3 DNA follows: TGCAGCGTGACCGACTACGAGCAGTACTTC. Translating gives CSVTDYEQYF.

In this sample, this clonotype turned up a few times. The chain combines TRBV4-1 with TRBJ2-1; D is perhaps TRBD1 (6 bases). V lost 3 bases and J 0 bases, leaving 6 bases between the germline ends. This CDR3 contains 14 residues. Germline assignment: CDR1 MGHRA and CDR2 YSYEKL. The CDR3 region is CASSQDSSYNEQFF. The CDR3, as DNA: TGCGCCAGCAGCCAGGACAGCTCCTACAATGAGCAGTTCTTC.

This clonotype was recorded a few times. This chain connects TRBV7-2 to TRBJ2-3; maybe TRBD2 (6 bases). The germline CDR1 and CDR2 sequences are SGHTA and FQGNSA. The CDR3 is made up of 16 amino acids. The V end lost 5 bases, the J end lost 2 bases, and 17 bases lay between the germline ends. CDR3 amino acids: CASSGLWTGPTDTQYF. For the CDR3, the DNA is TGTGCCAGCAGCGGACTATGGACGGGACCCACAGATACGCAGTATTTT.

This clonotype has more than one count but fewer than ten. The V gene is TRBV7-9, the J gene TRBJ1-2; a possible D gene is TRBD1 (6 bases). The germline V and J ends were trimmed by 1 base and 4 bases, with 13 bases remaining between them. The CDR3 totals 15 residues. CDR1 is SEHNR, CDR2 FQNEAQ, per germline (reference sequence). CDR3 residues: CASSLGHRVPYGYTF. CDR3 DNA: TGTGCCAGCAGCTTAGGGCACAGGGTACCCTATGGCTACACCTTC.

The chain couples TRBV19 to TRBJ1-1; tentatively, D is TRBD1 (5 bases). This CDR3 is built from 14 residues. Per the germline V gene, CDR1 is LNHDA and CDR2 is SQIVND (reference sequence). V gave up 10 bases and J gave up 0 bases, with 15 bases separating them. This chain's CDR3 is CATRDSTLNTEAFF. The CDR3 DNA sequence: TGTGCCACCAGAGACAGCACGCTGAACACTGAAGCTTTCTTT.

This clonotype was seen a few times. The chain is built from TRBV5-1 and TRBJ2-7, with D tentatively TRBD2 (6 bases). There are 13 residues in the CDR3. In germline, CDR1 is SGHRS, CDR2 YFSETQ. V lost 4 bases and J 6 bases, leaving 14 bases between the germline ends. CDR3 sequence (DNA): TGCGCCAGCAGCCGGGACTTGGCTGCCGAGCAGTACTTC. Amino acid sequence: CASSRDLAAEQYF. The full variable domain, its missing parts supplied by reference TRBV5-1 and TRBJ2-7, is KAGVTQTPRYLIKTRGQQVTLSCSPISGHRSVSWYQQTPGQGLQFLFEYFSETQRNKGNFPGRFSGRQFSNSRSEMNVSTLELGDSALYLCASSRDLAAEQYFGPGTRLTVT.

The CDR3 sequence: CASSLAAGSNYGYTF. The DNA of the CDR3 is TGTGCCAGCAGCTTAGCGGCAGGGTCTAACTATGGCTACACCTTC. The chain joins TRBV7-2 to TRBJ1-2; possible D gene TRBD1, 5 bases. There are 15 residues in the CDR3. Trimming removed 0 bases at V and 0 bases at J, with 8 bases between. Germline V CDR1 and CDR2: SGHTA, FQGNSA.

In its sample, this clonotype was seen a few times. The V call is TRBV9, the J call TRBJ1-2; no definite D call. Germline CDR1 reads SGDLS; CDR2 reads YYNGEE. The V gene lost 1 base and the J gene lost 3 bases, with 10 bases spanning the gap. The CDR3 is 14 amino acids. The CDR3 nucleotides read TGTGCCAGCAGCGTATACCCAGGAGACTATGGCTACACCTTC. Protein product: CASSVYPGDYGYTF. The full variable domain, its missing parts supplied by reference TRBV9 and TRBJ1-2, is DSGVTQTPKHLITATGQRVTLRCSPRSGDLSVYWYQQSLDQGLQFLIQYYNGEERAKGNILERFSAQQFPDLHSELNLSSLELGDSALYFCASSVYPGDYGYTFGSGTRLTVV.